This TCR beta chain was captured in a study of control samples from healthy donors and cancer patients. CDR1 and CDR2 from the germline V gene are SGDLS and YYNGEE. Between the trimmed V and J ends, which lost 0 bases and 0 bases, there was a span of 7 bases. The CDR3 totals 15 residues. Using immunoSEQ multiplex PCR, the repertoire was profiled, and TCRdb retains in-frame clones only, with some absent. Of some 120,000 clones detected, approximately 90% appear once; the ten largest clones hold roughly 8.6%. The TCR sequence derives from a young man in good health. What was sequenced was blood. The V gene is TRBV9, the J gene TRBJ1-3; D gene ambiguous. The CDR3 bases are TGTGCCAGCAGCGTAGGCGGGCCCTCTGGAAACACCATATATTTT. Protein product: CASSVGGPSGNTIYF.